What follows are 21 T cell receptor beta chains derived from one specimen sequenced in a study of spatial heterogeneity in lung cancer. Study-wide findings and caveats: Tumors with more nonsynonymous mutations had more expanded intratumoral alpha and beta TCRs.

Their antigens remain unidentified. TCRdb passed the 5' RACE reads through MiXCR, listing each CDR3 protein once. The sample holds about 8,100 distinct CDR3 sequences, about 12% seen once. This sample's time point: sample taken at primary tumor resection. Sequences were derived from lung tumor tissue, sampled at surgery. All receptors come from a male donor with early-stage non-small cell lung cancer.

This clonotype is labeled as medium-sized. This rearrangement joins TRBV20-1 to TRBJ1-2, with a tentative D call TRBD1 (5 bases). CDR3 length: 12 residues. The V end was cut by 3 bases, the J end by 8 bases, with 13 bases between. CDR1 is DFQATT, CDR2 SNEGSKA, per germline (reference sequence). As DNA, the CDR3 is TGCAGTGCTAGCCAGGGAACAGTAGGCTACACCTTC. Protein: CSASQGTVGYTF.

This clonotype has a count of ten or more. The rearrangement links TRBV20-1 to TRBJ1-1, with TRBD1 as a possible D gene (5 bases). Trimming removed 1 base at V and 6 bases at J, with 6 bases between. Germline V gives CDR1 DFQATT, CDR2 SNEGSKA (reference sequence). The CDR3 runs 11 residues. CDR3 in amino acids: CSARGGSEAFF. The CDR3 nucleotides are TGCAGTGCTAGAGGGGGCTCTGAAGCTTTCTTT.

The chain employs TRBV20-1 and TRBJ2-4; TRBD2 matches 15 bases. This CDR3 has 17 residues. V lost 5 bases, J lost 1 base, and 6 bases stayed unmatched. Germline loops: CDR1 DFQATT, CDR2 SNEGSKA (reference sequence). The CDR3 sequence is CSAGTSGRWVAKNIQYF. The CDR3 coding sequence is TGCAGTGCTGGGACTAGCGGGAGGTGGGTGGCCAAAAACATTCAGTACTTC.

Ten or more counts support this clonotype. The rearrangement uses TRBV27 and TRBJ1-2, with 9 bases aligning to TRBD1. Germline values: CDR1 MNHEY, CDR2 SMNVEV (reference sequence). V lost 0 bases and J lost 6; bases outside the gene matches: 5. This CDR3 has 15 amino acids. In DNA form, the CDR3 reads TGTGCCAGCAGTTTATCGACAGGGGGAGGAGATGGCTACACCTTC. As protein: CASSLSTGGGDGYTF.

The chain carries TRBV28 and TRBJ1-6; 7 bases agree with TRBD1. Germline CDR1 and CDR2: MDHEN and SYDVKM. The length of the CDR3 is 16 residues. The trim removed 6 bases at V and 7 bases at J, leaving 12 bases unmatched. The CDR3 spells CASRHSFGTVNSPLHF. In DNA form, the CDR3 reads TGTGCCAGCAGACACTCTTTCGGGACAGTAAATTCACCCCTCCACTTT.

Many counts were recorded for this clonotype. This chain connects TRBV7-2 to TRBJ2-5; D remains ambiguous. The CDR3 covers 13 residues. Trimming shortened V by 3 bases and J by 4 bases, and 9 bases separated the two germline ends. CDR1 is SGHTA and CDR2 is FQGNSA in the germline V gene. The CDR3 spells CASSFGGIETQYF. The DNA of the CDR3 is TGTGCCAGCAGCTTCGGCGGCATAGAGACCCAGTACTTC.

V and J are TRBV6-2 or TRBV6-3 and TRBJ2-1; 13 bases agree with TRBD2. Per the germline V gene, CDR1 is MNHEY and CDR2 is SVGEGT. The CDR3 spans 16 residues. Unmatched junction bases numbered 9, after V lost 6 bases and J lost 7 bases. The CDR3 bases are TGTGCCAGCAGACTGACCGGGACTAGCGGGAAAAATGAGCAGTTCTTC. This encodes CASRLTGTSGKNEQFF.

This clonotype is deemed medium-sized. This rearrangement joins TRBV7-8 to TRBJ2-4; D unresolved. Trimming removed 5 bases at V and 0 bases at J, with 11 bases between. This CDR3 has 15 residues. Germline CDR1 reads SGHVS; CDR2 reads FQNEAQ. CDR3: CASSPDELAKNIQYF. CDR3 coding DNA: TGTGCCAGCAGCCCAGACGAATTAGCCAAAAACATTCAGTACTTC.

This clonotype was recorded at least ten times. This chain joins TRBV20-1 and TRBJ2-7; D gene uncertain. V was pared by 6 bases and J by 3 bases, with 15 bases between. From germline, CDR1 is DFQATT and CDR2 SNEGSKA (reference sequence). The CDR3 has 13 amino acids. In nucleotides, the CDR3 is TGCAGTGCCCTAGACCCGGGTGGCTACGAGCAGTACTTC. The encoded protein is CSALDPGGYEQYF.

This clonotype was seen repeatedly, ten times or more. This chain connects TRBV6-6 to TRBJ2-4; weak D call: TRBD1 (5 bases). The V end was cut by 2 bases, the J end by 9 bases, with 20 bases between. Germline lookup yields CDR1 MNHNY and CDR2 SVGAGI (reference sequence). The CDR3 covers 16 residues. CDR3 amino acids: CASSYKGLPNWGIQYF. CDR3 nucleotides: TGTGCCAGCAGTTACAAGGGGCTACCTAATTGGGGCATTCAGTACTTC.

This clonotype came up many times. The genes are TRBV7-8 and TRBJ2-1; D is perhaps TRBD2 (5 bases). This CDR3 region has 15 residues. V shed 1 base and J shed 5 bases, with 12 bases lying between them. Germline CDR1 is SGHVS and CDR2 is FQNEAQ. CDR3 nucleotide sequence: TGTGCCAGCAGCTTAGGGACTGCTTCTCACAATGAGCAGTTCTTC. This sequence encodes CASSLGTASHNEQFF. Looking up the rest from reference TRBV7-8 and TRBJ2-1 gives the full variable domain: GAGVSQSPRYKVAKRGQDVALRCDPISGHVSLFWYQQALGQGPEFLTYFQNEAQLDKSGLPSDRFFAERPEGSVSTLKIQRTQQEDSAVYLCASSLGTASHNEQFFGPGTRLTVL.

This clonotype was seen ten or more times. This chain connects TRBV7-9 to TRBJ1-6, with 10 bases that match TRBD1. This CDR3 region has 14 residues. Germline lookup yields CDR1 SEHNR and CDR2 FQNEAQ (reference sequence). V shed 5 bases, J shed 7 bases, and the junction held 2 bases outside the gene matches. CDR3 DNA sequence: TGTGCCAGCAGCCCGGGACAGGGGAATTCACCCCTCCACTTT. It is translated as CASSPGQGNSPLHF.

This clonotype was found many times. This chain connects TRBV28 to TRBJ2-7, with 10 bases matching TRBD1. The V gene end was trimmed by 6 bases and the J gene end by 4 bases; junction bases not matched to a gene: 18. Germline V gene data show CDR1 as MDHEN and CDR2 as SYDVKM. The CDR3 spans 18 residues. The CDR3 is CASSVLTELTGGAYEQYF. The CDR3 nucleotides read TGTGCCAGCAGCGTACTTACCGAACTGACAGGGGGCGCGTACGAGCAGTACTTC.

This clonotype was counted only a few times. The chain is built from TRBV29-1 and TRBJ1-1, with 7 bases fitting TRBD1. CDR3 length: 13 amino acids. Trimming removed 4 bases from V and 3 bases from J; junction bases left unmatched: 5. Germline V CDR1 and CDR2: SQVTM, ANQGSEA. CDR3 residues: CSVGQGGDTEAFF. In DNA form, the CDR3 reads TGCAGCGTTGGCCAGGGGGGCGACACTGAAGCTTTCTTT.

The rearrangement uses TRBV7-9 and TRBJ1-2; tentative D call: TRBD1 (5 bases). This CDR3 is 14 amino acids long. Germline CDR1 and CDR2: SEHNR and FQNEAQ (reference sequence). The germline V and J ends were trimmed by 7 bases and 4 bases, with 16 bases remaining between them. In nucleotides, the CDR3 is TGTGCCAGCACCAAAGAGGCAGGGTCCTATGGCTACACCTTC. This gives the protein CASTKEAGSYGYTF.

This clonotype was counted a few times. The J gene is TRBJ2-3, the V gene TRBV7-9; D ambiguous. Trimming shortened V by 1 base and J by 4 bases, and 9 bases separated the two germline ends. The germline gives CDR1 SEHNR, CDR2 FQNEAQ (reference sequence). The CDR3 is made up of 14 amino acids. This CDR3 reads CASSLGVGADTQYF. CDR3 nucleotide sequence: TGTGCCAGCAGCTTAGGAGTGGGCGCAGATACGCAGTATTTT.

Relative to its sample, this clonotype is medium-sized. The chain employs TRBV7-6 and TRBJ2-7; D might be TRBD1 (6 bases). The V gene's germline CDR1 is SGHVS and CDR2 FNYEAQ. The CDR3 consists of 13 residues. The V end was cut by 3 bases, the J end by 5 bases, with 11 bases between. The CDR3: CASSFRSGDEQYF. DNA for the CDR3: TGTGCCAGCAGCTTTAGGTCAGGGGACGAGCAGTACTTC.

This clonotype is termed medium-sized (0.01 to 0.1%). This chain joins TRBV7-8 and TRBJ1-6; D is possibly TRBD1 (5 bases). Germline loops: CDR1 SGHVS, CDR2 FQNEAQ. The CDR3 is made up of 18 amino acids. V was cut by 3 bases and J by 3 bases, with 18 bases left in between. The CDR3 DNA sequence: TGTGCCAGCAGCTTCATGGGACCCACGAGCCACTATAATTCACCCCTCCACTTT. The encoded protein is CASSFMGPTSHYNSPLHF.

In its sample, this clonotype was seen many times. The rearrangement uses TRBV2 and TRBJ2-5, with unresolved D. V was shortened by 9 bases and J by 5 bases, with 13 bases between the two germline ends. The CDR3 length is 12 residues. Germline V gene sequence: CDR1 SNHLY, CDR2 FYNNEI. In DNA, the CDR3 is TGTGCCAGTATGACGACCGGGGAGACCCAGTACTTC. Its protein is CASMTTGETQYF.

This clonotype ranks as medium-sized. The J gene is TRBJ2-7, the V gene TRBV27; D possibly uses TRBD1 or TRBD2 (5 bases each). CDR3 length: 14 amino acids. V was pared by 8 bases and J by 0 bases, with 14 bases between. Per germline, CDR1 MNHEY and CDR2 SMNVEV (reference sequence). CDR3 nucleotide sequence: TGTGCCAGCGGGCGGCCGGGGCCCTCCTACGAGCAGTACTTC. This encodes CASGRPGPSYEQYF.

The sample holds many counts of this clonotype. The chain uses TRBV15 and TRBJ2-7; D possibly matches TRBD1 or TRBD2 (5 bases each). CDR3 length: 12 residues. V lost 1 base, J lost 5 bases, and 6 bases lay in between. Germline values: CDR1 LNHNV, CDR2 YYDKDF (reference sequence). DNA for the CDR3: TGTGCCACCAGCAGAGTGGGGGACGAGCAGTACTTC. It encodes CATSRVGDEQYF.